What follows describes a single TCR beta chain. Generated by immunoSEQ multiplex PCR, the TCRdb table keeps only in-frame clones and is missing some. The data show about 100,000 clones, with about 90% seen just once and approximately 7% held by the top ten. The sample belongs to a study of blood T cell repertoires in COVID-19. Overall study: From the United States, Italy and Spain came samples of acute and convalescent COVID-19. T cells, B-cell-depleted T cells, or PBMCs supplied cDNA or gDNA.

Trimming removed 4 bases from V and 0 bases from J, with 15 bases in between. This CDR3 contains 16 residues. The germline V gene has CDR1 SGHTA and CDR2 FQGNSA. The chain couples TRBV7-2 to TRBJ1-2, with D possibly TRBD1 on 6 matching bases. This receptor was obtained from a young man in a cohort sampled during active COVID-19. Sequenced input: peripheral blood. CDR3 bases: TGTGCCAGCAGCTCGGCCAGGGGTTCGGCTAACTATGGCTACACCTTC. Translated, it gives CASSSARGSANYGYTF.